This TCR beta chain derives from a study of T-cell memory formation after mild COVID-19. This clonotype was recorded a few times. TCRdb reprocessed the 5' RACE reads with MiXCR, giving one entry per CDR3 protein. The sample records about 390,000 distinct CDR3 sequences, under 25% being singletons. The CDR3 contains 17 residues. The germline gives CDR1 LGHNA, CDR2 YSLEER. V shed 0 bases, J shed 5 bases, and the junction held 9 bases outside the gene matches. The TCR originated in an adult woman who had mild COVID-19 (a few samples of this study predate the infection). Cell type and time point are not known. Sequenced input: PBMCs or a T cell subset sorted from them (not recorded which). The chain is built from TRBV4-3 and TRBJ2-3, with 9 bases fitting TRBD2. In nucleotides, the CDR3 is TGCGCCAGCAGCCAAGAGGAGCGGGAGGCCCGGGGAGATACGCAGTATTTT. Protein sequence: CASSQEEREARGDTQYF.